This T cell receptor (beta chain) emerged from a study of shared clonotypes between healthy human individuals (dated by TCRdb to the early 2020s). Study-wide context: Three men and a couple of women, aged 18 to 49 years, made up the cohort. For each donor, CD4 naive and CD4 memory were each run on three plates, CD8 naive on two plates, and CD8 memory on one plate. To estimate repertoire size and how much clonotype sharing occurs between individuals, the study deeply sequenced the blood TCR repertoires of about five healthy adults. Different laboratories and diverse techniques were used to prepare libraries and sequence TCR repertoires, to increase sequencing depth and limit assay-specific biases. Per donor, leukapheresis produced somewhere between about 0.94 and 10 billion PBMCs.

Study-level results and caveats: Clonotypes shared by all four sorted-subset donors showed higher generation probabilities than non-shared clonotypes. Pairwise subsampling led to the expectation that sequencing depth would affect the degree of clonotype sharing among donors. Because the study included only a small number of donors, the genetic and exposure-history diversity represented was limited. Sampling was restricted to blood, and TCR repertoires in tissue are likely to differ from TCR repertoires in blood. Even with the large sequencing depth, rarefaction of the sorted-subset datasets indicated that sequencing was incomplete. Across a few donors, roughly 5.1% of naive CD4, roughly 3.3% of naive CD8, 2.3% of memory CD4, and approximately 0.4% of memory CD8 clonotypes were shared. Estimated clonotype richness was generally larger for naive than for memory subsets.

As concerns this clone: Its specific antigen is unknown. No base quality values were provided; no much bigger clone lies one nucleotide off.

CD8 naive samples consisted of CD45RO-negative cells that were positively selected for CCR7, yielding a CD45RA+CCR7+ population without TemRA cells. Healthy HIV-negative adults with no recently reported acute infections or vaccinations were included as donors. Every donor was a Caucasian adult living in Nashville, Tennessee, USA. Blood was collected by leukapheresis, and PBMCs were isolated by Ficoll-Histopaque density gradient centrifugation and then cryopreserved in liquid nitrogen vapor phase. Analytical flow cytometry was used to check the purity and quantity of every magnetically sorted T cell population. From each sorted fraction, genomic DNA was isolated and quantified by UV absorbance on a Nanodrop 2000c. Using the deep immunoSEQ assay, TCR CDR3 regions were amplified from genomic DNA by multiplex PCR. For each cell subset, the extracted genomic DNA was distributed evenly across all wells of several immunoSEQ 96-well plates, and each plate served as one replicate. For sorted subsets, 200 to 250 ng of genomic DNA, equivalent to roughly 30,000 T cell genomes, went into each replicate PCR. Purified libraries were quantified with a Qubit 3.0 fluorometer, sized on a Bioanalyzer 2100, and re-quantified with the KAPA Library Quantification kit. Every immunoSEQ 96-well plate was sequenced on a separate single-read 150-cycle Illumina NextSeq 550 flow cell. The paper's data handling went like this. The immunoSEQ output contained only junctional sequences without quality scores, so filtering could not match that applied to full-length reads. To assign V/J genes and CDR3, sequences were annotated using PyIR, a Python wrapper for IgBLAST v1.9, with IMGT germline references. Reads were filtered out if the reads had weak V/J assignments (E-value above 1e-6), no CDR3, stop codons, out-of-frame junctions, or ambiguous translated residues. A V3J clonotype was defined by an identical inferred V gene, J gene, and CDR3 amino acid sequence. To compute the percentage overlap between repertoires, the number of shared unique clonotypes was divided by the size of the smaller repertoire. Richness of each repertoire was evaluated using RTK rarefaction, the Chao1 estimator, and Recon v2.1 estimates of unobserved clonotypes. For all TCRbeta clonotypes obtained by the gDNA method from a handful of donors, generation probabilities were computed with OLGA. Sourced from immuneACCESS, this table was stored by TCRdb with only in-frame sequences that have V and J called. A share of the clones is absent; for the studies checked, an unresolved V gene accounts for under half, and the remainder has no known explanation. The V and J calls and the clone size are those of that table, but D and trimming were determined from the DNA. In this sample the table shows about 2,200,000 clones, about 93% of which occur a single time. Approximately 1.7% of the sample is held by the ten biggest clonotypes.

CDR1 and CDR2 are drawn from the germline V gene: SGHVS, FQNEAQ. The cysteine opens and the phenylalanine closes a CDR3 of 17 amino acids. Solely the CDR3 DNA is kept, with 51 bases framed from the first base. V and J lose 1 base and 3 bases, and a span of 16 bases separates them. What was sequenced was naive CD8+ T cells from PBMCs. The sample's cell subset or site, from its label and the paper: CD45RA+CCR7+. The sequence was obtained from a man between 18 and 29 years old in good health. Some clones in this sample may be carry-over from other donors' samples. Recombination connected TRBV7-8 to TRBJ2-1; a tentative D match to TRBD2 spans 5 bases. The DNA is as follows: TGTGCCAGCAGCTTAGTGCCCCGGGTAGACTACTACAATGAGCAGTTCTTC. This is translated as CASSLVPRVDYYNEQFF.